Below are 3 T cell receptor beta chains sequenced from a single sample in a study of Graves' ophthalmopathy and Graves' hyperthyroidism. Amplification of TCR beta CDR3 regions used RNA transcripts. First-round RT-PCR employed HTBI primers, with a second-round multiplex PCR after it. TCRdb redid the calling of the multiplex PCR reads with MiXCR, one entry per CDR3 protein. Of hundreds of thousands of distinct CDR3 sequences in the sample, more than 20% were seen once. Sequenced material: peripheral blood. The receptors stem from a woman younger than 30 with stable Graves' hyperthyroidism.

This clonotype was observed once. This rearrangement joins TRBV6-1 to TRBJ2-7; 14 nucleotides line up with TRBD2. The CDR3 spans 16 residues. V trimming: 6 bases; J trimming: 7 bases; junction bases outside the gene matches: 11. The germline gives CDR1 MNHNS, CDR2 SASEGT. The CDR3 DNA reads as TGTGCCAGCAGAGCCCCTGGGACTAGCGGGGGCGGGGAGCAGTACTTC. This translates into CASRAPGTSGGGEQYF.

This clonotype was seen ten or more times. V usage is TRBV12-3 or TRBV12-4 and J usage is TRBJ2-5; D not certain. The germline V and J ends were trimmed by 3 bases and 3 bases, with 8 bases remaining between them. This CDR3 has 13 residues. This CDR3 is CASSFVRKETQYF. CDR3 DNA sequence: TGTGCCAGCAGTTTCGTACGGAAAGAGACCCAGTACTTC.

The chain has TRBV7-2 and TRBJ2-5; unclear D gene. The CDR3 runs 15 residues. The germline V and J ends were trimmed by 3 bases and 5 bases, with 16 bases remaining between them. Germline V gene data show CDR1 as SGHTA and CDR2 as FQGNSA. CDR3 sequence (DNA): TGTGCCAGCAGCTTCACGAATATAATGGGGGAGACCCAGTACTTC. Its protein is CASSFTNIMGETQYF.